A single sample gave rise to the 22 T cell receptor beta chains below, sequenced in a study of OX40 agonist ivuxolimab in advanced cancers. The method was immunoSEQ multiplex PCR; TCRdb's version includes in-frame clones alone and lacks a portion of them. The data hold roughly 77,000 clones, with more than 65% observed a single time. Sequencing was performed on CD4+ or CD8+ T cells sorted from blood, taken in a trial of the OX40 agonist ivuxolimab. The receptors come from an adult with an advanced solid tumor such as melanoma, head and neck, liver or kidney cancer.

In DNA, the CDR3 is TGCGCCAGCAGCTTGGTACCCGACGGCCAGAACACTGAAGCTTTCTTT. Protein product: CASSLVPDGQNTEAFF. The rearrangement links TRBV5-1 to TRBJ1-1; unclear D gene. V gave up 0 bases and J gave up 1 base, with 13 bases separating them. Germline CDR1 reads SGHRS; CDR2 reads YFSETQ. The length of the CDR3 is 16 residues.

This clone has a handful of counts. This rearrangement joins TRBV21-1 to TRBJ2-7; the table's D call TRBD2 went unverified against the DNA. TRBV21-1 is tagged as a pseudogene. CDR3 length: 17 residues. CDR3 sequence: CASSKTEAGGPSAEQYF. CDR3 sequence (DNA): TGTGCCAGCAGCAAAACAGAGGCGGGAGGGCCCTCCGCCGAGCAGTACTTC.

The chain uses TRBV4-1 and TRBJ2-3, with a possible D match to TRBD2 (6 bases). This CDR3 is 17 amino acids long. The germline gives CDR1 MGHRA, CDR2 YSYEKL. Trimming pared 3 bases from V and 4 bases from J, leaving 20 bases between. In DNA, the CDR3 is TGCGCCAGCAGCCATCCTCTCGTGCGTTCGGGGGCAGATACGCAGTATTTT. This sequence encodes CASSHPLVRSGADTQYF.

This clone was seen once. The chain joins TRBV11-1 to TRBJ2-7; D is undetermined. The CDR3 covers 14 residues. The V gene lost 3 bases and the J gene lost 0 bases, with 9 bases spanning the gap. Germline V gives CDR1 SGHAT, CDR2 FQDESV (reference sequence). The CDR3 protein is CASSFYGSSYEQYF. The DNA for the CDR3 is TGTGCCAGCAGCTTCTACGGTAGCTCCTACGAGCAGTACTTC.

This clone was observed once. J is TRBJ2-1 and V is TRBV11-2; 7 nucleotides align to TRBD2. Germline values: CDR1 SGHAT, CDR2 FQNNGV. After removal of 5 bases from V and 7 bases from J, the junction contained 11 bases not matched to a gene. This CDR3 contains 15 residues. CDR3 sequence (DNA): TGTGCCAGCAGCCCAGCCGGACTAGGCGGGAATGAGCAGTTCTTC. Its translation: CASSPAGLGGNEQFF.

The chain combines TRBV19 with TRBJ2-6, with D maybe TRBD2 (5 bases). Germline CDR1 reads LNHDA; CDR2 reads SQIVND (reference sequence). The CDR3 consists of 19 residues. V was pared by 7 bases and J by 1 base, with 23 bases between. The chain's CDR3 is CASTSTRDSVGSGANVLTF. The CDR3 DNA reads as TGTGCCAGTACCTCCACGAGGGATTCCGTTGGGTCTGGGGCCAACGTCCTGACTTTC.

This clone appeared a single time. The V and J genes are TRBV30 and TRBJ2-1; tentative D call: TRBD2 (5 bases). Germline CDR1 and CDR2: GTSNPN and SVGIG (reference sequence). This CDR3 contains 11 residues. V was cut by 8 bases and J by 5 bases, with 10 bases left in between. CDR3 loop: CARTRDNEQFF. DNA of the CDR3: TGTGCCCGAACTAGAGACAATGAGCAGTTCTTC.

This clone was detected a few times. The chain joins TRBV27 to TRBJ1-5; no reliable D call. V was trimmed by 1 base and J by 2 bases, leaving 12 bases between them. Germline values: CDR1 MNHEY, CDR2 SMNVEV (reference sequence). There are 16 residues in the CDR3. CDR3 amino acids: CASSLLSADGNQPQHF. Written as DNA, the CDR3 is TGTGCCAGCAGTTTATTGTCCGCGGACGGCAATCAGCCCCAGCATTTT.

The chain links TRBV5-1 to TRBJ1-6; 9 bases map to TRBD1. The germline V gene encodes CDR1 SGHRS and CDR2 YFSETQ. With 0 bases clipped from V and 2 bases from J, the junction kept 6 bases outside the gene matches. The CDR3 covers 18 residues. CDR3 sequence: CASSLARGDRAYNSPLHF. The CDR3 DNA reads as TGCGCCAGCAGCTTGGCCCGTGGGGACAGGGCCTATAATTCACCCCTCCACTTT. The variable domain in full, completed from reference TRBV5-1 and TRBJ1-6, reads KAGVTQTPRYLIKTRGQQVTLSCSPISGHRSVSWYQQTPGQGLQFLFEYFSETQRNKGNFPGRFSGRQFSNSRSEMNVSTLELGDSALYLCASSLARGDRAYNSPLHFGNGTRLTVT.

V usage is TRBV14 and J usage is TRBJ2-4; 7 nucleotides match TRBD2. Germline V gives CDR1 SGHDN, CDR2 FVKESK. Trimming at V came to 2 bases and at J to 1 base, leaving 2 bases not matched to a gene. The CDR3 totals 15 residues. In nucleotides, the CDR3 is TGTGCCAGCAGCCAAAGGACTAGTGCCAAAAACATTCAGTACTTC. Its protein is CASSQRTSAKNIQYF.

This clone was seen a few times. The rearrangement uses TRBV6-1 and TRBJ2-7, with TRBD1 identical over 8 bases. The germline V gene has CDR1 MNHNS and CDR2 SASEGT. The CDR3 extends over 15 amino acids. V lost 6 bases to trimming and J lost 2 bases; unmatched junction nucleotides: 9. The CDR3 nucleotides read TGTGCCAGCAGGGTCGGACAGGGAAAAACCTACGAGCAGTACTTC. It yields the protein CASRVGQGKTYEQYF.

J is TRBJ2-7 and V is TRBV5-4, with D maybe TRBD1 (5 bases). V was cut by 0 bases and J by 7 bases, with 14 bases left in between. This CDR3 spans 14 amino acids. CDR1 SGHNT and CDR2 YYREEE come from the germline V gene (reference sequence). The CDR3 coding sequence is TGTGCCAGCAGCTTGGAGGGGTCAGTCGAGGAGCAGTACTTC. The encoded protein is CASSLEGSVEEQYF.

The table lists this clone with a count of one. Here the CDR3 reads CASSAPGTGTYEQYF. The CDR3 DNA reads TGTGCCAGCAGTGCCCCCGGGACTGGTACCTACGAGCAGTACTTC. J is TRBJ2-7 and V is TRBV25-1, with D perhaps TRBD2 (6 bases). Germline CDR1 reads MGHDK; CDR2 reads SYGVNS. The CDR3 length is 15 residues. Deletions cut 4 bases from V and 2 bases from J, with 15 bases between.

In nucleotides, the CDR3 is TGTGCCAGCAGCTCGATGGGGACCCATTCTGCAGATACGCAGTATTTT. Amino acid sequence: CASSSMGTHSADTQYF. V gene TRBV11-3 combines with J gene TRBJ2-3; perhaps D is TRBD1 or TRBD2 (5 bases each). CDR1 SGHNT and CDR2 YENEEA come from the germline V gene. The V end lost 4 bases, the J end lost 4 bases, and 18 bases lay between the germline ends. The CDR3 spans 16 residues. The complete variable domain, with remaining parts taken from reference TRBV11-3 and TRBJ2-3, reads EAGVVQSPRYKIIEKKQPVAFWCNPISGHNTLYWYLQNLGQGPELLIRYENEEAVDDSQLPKDRFSAERLKGVDSTLKIQPAELGDSAVYLCASSSMGTHSADTQYFGPGTRLTVL.

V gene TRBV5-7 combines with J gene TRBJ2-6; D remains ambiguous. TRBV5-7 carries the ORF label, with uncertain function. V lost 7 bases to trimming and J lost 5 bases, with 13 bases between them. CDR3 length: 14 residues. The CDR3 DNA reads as TGTGCCAGCCGCGTACAAAGTCGGGCCAACGTCCTGACTTTC. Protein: CASRVQSRANVLTF.

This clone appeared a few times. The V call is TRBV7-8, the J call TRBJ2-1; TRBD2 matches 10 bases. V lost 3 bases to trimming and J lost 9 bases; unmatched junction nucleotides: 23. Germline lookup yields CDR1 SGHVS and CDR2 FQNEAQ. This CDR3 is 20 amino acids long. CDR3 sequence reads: CASSLMPPGVGSGRAGEQFF. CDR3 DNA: TGTGCCAGCAGCTTGATGCCCCCAGGGGTTGGAAGCGGGAGGGCCGGTGAGCAGTTCTTC.

CDR3 DNA: TGTGCCAGAGGGAGCCCGCTCGCTCGATCCGGGGAGCTGTTTTTT. This translates into CARGSPLARSGELFF. The chain has TRBV2 and TRBJ2-2, with D perhaps TRBD2 (5 bases). The CDR3 consists of 15 residues. Trimming took 9 bases from V and 6 from J, leaving 20 bases between them. Germline loops: CDR1 SNHLY, CDR2 FYNNEI. Combining the CDR3 with reference TRBV2 and TRBJ2-2 gives the whole variable domain EPEVTQTPSHQVTQMGQEVILRCVPISNHLYFYWYRQILGQKVEFLVSFYNNEISEKSEIFDDQFSVERPDGSNFTLKIRSTKLEDSAMYFCARGSPLARSGELFFGEGSRLTVL.

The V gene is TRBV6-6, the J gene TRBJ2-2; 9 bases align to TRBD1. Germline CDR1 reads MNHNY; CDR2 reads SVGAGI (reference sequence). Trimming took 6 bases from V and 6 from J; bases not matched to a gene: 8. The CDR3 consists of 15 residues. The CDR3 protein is CASRRTGGGSGELFF. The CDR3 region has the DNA TGTGCCAGCAGGCGTACAGGGGGCGGATCCGGGGAGCTGTTTTTT.

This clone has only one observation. CDR3 bases: TGCGCCAGCAGCTCCCTAGACATGCAAGAGACCCAGTACTTC. Protein: CASSSLDMQETQYF. The chain carries TRBV5-1 and TRBJ2-5; no clear D gene. CDR1 is SGHRS and CDR2 is YFSETQ in the germline V gene. With 3 bases removed from V and 2 bases from J, the gap between germline ends came to 11 bases. The CDR3 is 14 residues long. Full variable domain (missing parts from reference TRBV5-1 and TRBJ2-5): KAGVTQTPRYLIKTRGQQVTLSCSPISGHRSVSWYQQTPGQGLQFLFEYFSETQRNKGNFPGRFSGRQFSNSRSEMNVSTLELGDSALYLCASSSLDMQETQYFGPGTRLLVL.

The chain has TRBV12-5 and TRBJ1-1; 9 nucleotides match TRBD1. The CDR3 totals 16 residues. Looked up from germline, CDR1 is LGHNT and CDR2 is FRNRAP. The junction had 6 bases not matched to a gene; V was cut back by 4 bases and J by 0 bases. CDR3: CASGSGTGLMNTEAFF. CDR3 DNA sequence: TGTGCTAGTGGTTCGGGGACAGGGTTAATGAACACTGAAGCTTTCTTT.

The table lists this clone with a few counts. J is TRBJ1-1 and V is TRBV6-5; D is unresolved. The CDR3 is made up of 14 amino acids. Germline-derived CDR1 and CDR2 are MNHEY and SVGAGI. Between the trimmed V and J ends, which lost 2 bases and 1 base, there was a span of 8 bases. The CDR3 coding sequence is TGTGCCAGCAGTTACCAGAGATCGAACACTGAAGCTTTCTTT. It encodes CASSYQRSNTEAFF.

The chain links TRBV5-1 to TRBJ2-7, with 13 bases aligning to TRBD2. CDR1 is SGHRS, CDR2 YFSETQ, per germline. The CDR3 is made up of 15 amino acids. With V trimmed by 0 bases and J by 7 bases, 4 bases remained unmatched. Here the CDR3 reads CASSLGLAGGEEQYF. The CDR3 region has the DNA TGCGCCAGCAGCTTGGGACTAGCGGGAGGTGAAGAGCAGTACTTC. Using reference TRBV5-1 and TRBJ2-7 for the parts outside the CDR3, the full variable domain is KAGVTQTPRYLIKTRGQQVTLSCSPISGHRSVSWYQQTPGQGLQFLFEYFSETQRNKGNFPGRFSGRQFSNSRSEMNVSTLELGDSALYLCASSLGLAGGEEQYFGPGTRLTVT.